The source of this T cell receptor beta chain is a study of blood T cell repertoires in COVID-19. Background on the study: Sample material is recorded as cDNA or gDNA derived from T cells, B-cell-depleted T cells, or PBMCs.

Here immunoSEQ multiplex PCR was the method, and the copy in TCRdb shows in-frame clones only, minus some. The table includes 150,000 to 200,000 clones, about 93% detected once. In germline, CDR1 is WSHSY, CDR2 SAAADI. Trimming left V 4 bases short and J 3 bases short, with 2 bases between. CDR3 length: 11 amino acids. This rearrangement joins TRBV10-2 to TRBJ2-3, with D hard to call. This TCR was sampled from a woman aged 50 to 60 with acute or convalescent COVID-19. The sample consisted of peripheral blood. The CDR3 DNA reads TGCGCCAGCAGTGTAACAGATACGCAGTATTTT. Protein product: CASSVTDTQYF.